This T cell receptor (beta chain) was identified in a study of blood T cell repertoires in COVID-19. Looking at the study overall: Sites across the United States, Italy and Spain contributed samples from acute and convalescent COVID-19.

Original handling: Quantification of nucleated cells was approximated via reference gene primer amplification. The table came from immunoSEQ multiplex PCR; TCRdb's copy has only in-frame clones and leaves some out. V and J calls and clone size are copied from that table; D and trimming were computed from the DNA. The repertoire holds some 110,000 clones, with over 70% as singletons. The length of the CDR3 is 12 residues. Germline-derived CDR1 and CDR2 are SEHNR and FQNEAQ (reference sequence). The germline V and J ends were trimmed by 5 bases and 6 bases, with 10 bases remaining between them. Sequenced material: peripheral blood. The sequence came from a human donor with acute or convalescent COVID-19. The donor label of this sample is uncertain. The chain uses TRBV7-9 and TRBJ1-2, with unresolved D. The DNA of the CDR3 is TGTGCCAGCAGCCCCTCCCTCGATGGCTACACCTTC. Translation: CASSPSLDGYTF.